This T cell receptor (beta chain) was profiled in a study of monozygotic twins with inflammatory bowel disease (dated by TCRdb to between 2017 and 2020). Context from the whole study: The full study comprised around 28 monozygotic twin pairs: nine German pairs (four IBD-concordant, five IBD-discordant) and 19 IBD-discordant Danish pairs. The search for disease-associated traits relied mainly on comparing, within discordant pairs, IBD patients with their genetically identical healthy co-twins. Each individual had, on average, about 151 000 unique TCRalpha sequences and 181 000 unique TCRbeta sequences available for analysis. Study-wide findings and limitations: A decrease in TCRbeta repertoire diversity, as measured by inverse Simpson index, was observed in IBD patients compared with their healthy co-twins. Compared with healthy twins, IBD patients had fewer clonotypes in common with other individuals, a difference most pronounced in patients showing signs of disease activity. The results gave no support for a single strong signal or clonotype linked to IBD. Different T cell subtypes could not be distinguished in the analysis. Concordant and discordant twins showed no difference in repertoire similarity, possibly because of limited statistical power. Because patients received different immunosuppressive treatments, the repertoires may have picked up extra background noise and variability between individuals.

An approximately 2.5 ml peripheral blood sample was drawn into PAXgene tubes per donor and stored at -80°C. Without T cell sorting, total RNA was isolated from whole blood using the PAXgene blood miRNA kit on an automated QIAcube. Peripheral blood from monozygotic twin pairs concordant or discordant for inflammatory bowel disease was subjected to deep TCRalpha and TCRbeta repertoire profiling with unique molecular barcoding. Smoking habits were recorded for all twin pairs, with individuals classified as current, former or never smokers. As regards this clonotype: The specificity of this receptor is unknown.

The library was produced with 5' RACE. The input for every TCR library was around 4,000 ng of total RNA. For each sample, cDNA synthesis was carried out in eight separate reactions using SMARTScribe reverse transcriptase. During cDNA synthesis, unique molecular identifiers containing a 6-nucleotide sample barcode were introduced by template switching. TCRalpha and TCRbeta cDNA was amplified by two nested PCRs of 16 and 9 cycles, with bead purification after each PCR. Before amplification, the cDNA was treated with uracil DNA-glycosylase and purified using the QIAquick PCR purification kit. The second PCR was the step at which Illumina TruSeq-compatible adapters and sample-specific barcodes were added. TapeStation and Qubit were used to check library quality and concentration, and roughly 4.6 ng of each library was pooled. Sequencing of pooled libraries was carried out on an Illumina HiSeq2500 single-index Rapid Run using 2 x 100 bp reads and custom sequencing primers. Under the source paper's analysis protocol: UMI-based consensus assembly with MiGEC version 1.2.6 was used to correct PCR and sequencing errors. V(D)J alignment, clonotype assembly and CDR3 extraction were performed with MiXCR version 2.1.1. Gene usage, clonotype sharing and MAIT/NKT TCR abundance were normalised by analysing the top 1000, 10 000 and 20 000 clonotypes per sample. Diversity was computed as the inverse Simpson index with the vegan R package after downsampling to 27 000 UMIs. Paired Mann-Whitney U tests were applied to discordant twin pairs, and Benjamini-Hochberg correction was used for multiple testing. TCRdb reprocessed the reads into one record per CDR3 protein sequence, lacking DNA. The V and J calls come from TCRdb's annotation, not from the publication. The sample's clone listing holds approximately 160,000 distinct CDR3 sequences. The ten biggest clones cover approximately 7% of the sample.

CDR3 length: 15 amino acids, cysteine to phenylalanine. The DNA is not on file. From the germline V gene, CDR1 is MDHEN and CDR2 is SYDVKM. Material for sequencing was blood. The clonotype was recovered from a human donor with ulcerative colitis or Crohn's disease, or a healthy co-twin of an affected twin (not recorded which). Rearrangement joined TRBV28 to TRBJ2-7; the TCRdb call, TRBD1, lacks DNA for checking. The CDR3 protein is CASSQPGQGSYEQYF. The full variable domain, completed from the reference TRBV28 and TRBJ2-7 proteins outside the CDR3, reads DVKVTQSSRYLVKRTGEKVFLECVQDMDHENMFWYRQDPGLGLRLIYFSYDVKMKEKGDIPEGYSVSREKKERFSLILESASTNQTSMYLCASSQPGQGSYEQYFGPGTRLTVT.